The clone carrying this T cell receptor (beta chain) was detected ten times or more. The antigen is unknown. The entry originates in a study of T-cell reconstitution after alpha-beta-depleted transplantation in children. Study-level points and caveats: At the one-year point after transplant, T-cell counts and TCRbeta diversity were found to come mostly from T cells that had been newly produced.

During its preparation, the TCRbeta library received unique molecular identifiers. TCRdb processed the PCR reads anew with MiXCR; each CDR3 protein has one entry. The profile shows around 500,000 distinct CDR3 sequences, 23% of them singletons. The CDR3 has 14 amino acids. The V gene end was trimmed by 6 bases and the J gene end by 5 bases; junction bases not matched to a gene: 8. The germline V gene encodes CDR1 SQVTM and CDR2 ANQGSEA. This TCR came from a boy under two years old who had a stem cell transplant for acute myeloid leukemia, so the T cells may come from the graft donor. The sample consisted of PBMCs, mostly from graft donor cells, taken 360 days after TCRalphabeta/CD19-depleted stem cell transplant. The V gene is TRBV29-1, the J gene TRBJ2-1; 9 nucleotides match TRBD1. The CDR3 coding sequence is TGCAGCGTCAAAAACAGGGGGCCCAACAATGAGCAGTTCTTC. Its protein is CSVKNRGPNNEQFF.